This T cell receptor (beta chain) was identified during a study of blood T cell repertoires in COVID-19. Study at large: The origin of the acute and convalescent COVID-19 samples was the United States, Italy and Spain. PBMCs, B-cell-depleted T cells, or T cells provided the cDNA or gDNA that made up the material.

Authors' methods: Scientists estimated how many nucleated cells there were by amplifying reference gene primers. Sequenced by immunoSEQ multiplex PCR; TCRdb stores in-frame clones only, minus some. V and J calls and clone size come straight from that table; D and trimming were deduced from the DNA. Altogether approximately 300,000 clones are present, 80% to 90% being singletons, with the ten largest covering 3.7%. The CDR3 has 14 residues. V gave up 8 bases and J gave up 0 bases, with 11 bases separating them. Germline V gives CDR1 MNHNY, CDR2 SVGAGI (reference sequence). The sequence was obtained from a woman aged 35 to 49 with acute or convalescent COVID-19. The genes are TRBV6-6 and TRBJ1-5; D uncertain. The sequenced sample was peripheral blood. The CDR3 DNA is TGTGCCAGCTCCCTTAGAGTTAGCAATCAGCCCCAGCATTTT. Its protein product is CASSLRVSNQPQHF.